A single sample is the source of the 17 T cell receptor beta chains below, sequenced in a study of T cell repertoires in cytomegalovirus infection. TCRdb processed the reads anew with MiXCR; each CDR3 protein has one entry. The table lists under 200,000 distinct CDR3 sequences, roughly 20% of them singletons. Antigens for these TCRs are unknown. The source was CD8+ T cells from cultured PBMCs, collected from culture after CMV antigen stimulation. These receptor sequences come from a human donor in good health (CMV status not recorded). Some clones in this sample may be carry-over from other donors' samples.

This clonotype was seen only a few times. The chain employs TRBV28 and TRBJ1-4; D unresolved. From germline, CDR1 is MDHEN and CDR2 SYDVKM. Trimming stripped 6 bases from V and 3 bases from J, with 20 bases between. This CDR3 has 17 amino acids. The CDR3 DNA reads TGTGCCAGCAGCCTAGCCCCTTCGGATCTGTCTAATGAAAAACTGTTTTTT. Residues: CASSLAPSDLSNEKLFF.

The chain recombines TRBV12-5 with TRBJ2-1; D remains unclear. This CDR3 is 12 amino acids long. Trimming took off 1 base at V and 3 bases at J, with 1 base between the two ends. The V gene's germline CDR1 is LGHNT and CDR2 FRNRAP. The CDR3 DNA reads TGTGCTAGTGGTTTGGGCTACAATGAGCAGTTCTTC. Translating it yields CASGLGYNEQFF. Full variable domain (rest looked up from reference TRBV12-5 and TRBJ2-1): DARVTQTPRHKVTEMGQEVTMRCQPILGHNTVFWYRQTMMQGLELLAYFRNRAPLDDSGMPKDRFSAEMPDATLATLKIQPSEPRDSAVYFCASGLGYNEQFFGPGTRLTVL.

The V gene is TRBV7-2, the J gene TRBJ2-7; 14 bases fit TRBD2. CDR1 and CDR2 from the germline V gene are SGHTA and FQGNSA. CDR3 length equals 15 residues. The V and J ends lost 4 bases and 3 bases, in that order; junction bases with no gene match: 2. The CDR3 protein is CASSSGTSGGYEQYF. The CDR3 region has the DNA TGTGCCAGCAGCTCTGGGACTAGCGGGGGCTACGAGCAGTACTTC.

The sample holds a few counts of this clonotype. This chain links TRBV12-3 or TRBV12-4 with TRBJ2-7, with a possible D match to TRBD2 (7 bases). Trimming shortened V by 3 bases and J by 6 bases, and 12 bases separated the two germline ends. There are 13 residues in the CDR3. CDR3 coding DNA: TGTGCCAGCAGTTTCACAGGGAGGGGCGAGCAGTACTTC. Amino acid sequence: CASSFTGRGEQYF.

This clonotype was detected a few times. This chain uses TRBV25-1 with TRBJ1-1; 7 bases are a match to TRBD1. CDR1 and CDR2 (germline): MGHDK, SYGVNS. Unmatched junction bases numbered 1, after V lost 2 bases and J lost 4 bases. This CDR3 contains 13 residues. CDR3 loop: CASSEGTATEAFF. The CDR3 nucleotides are TGTGCCAGCAGTGAAGGGACAGCCACTGAAGCTTTCTTT. Together with reference TRBV25-1 and TRBJ1-1, the CDR3 gives the full variable domain: EADIYQTPRYLVIGTGKKITLECSQTMGHDKMYWYQQDPGMELHLIHYSYGVNSTEKGDLSSESTVSRIRTEHFPLTLESARPSHTSQYLCASSEGTATEAFFGQGTRLTVV.

This clonotype was observed many times. The chain combines TRBV7-8 with TRBJ1-1; TRBD1 might be the D (6 bases). V was trimmed by 3 bases and J by 3 bases, leaving 20 bases between them. Germline CDR1 is SGHVS and CDR2 is FQNEAQ. CDR3 length: 17 residues. In DNA, the CDR3 is TGTGCCAGCAGCTTGCGAGTCTCCGGCAGGGGAGACACTGAAGCTTTCTTT. This codes for CASSLRVSGRGDTEAFF.

This clonotype is medium-sized by share. The chain is built from TRBV7-2 and TRBJ1-2; 8 positions match TRBD1. Trimming cost V 2 bases and J 6 bases; bases outside gene matches: 8. The germline V gene encodes CDR1 SGHTA and CDR2 FQGNSA. This CDR3 spans 15 amino acids. CDR3 nucleotide sequence: TGTGCCAGCAGCTTAACAGGCTCGACAGGGGATGGCTACACCTTC. It is translated as CASSLTGSTGDGYTF.

V gene TRBV6-6 combines with J gene TRBJ1-1; no firm D call. Germline CDR1 MNHNY, CDR2 SVGAGI (reference sequence). V was cut by 5 bases and J by 5 bases, with 15 bases left in between. CDR3 length: 14 residues. This CDR3 is CASSPMTMGTEAFF. The CDR3 DNA follows: TGTGCCAGCAGTCCGATGACGATGGGGACTGAAGCTTTCTTT.

The chain employs TRBV2 and TRBJ2-1, with TRBD2 matching over 11 bases. The germline CDR1 and CDR2 sequences are SNHLY and FYNNEI. V shed 5 bases and J 8 bases; nucleotides not matched to a gene: 11. CDR3 size: 16 residues. CDR3 nucleotides: TGTGCCAGCAGTCCCTTCATAGCGGGGGGGCGCCATGAGCAGTTCTTC. This translates into CASSPFIAGGRHEQFF. The variable domain in full, completed from reference TRBV2 and TRBJ2-1, reads EPEVTQTPSHQVTQMGQEVILRCVPISNHLYFYWYRQILGQKVEFLVSFYNNEISEKSEIFDDQFSVERPDGSNFTLKIRSTKLEDSAMYFCASSPFIAGGRHEQFFGPGTRLTVL.

Only a few counts were recorded for this clonotype. The J gene is TRBJ1-1, the V gene TRBV12-3 or TRBV12-4; perhaps TRBD1 as D (5 bases). The CDR3 contains 13 residues. V lost 6 bases to trimming and J lost 1 base, with 9 bases between them. DNA for the CDR3: TGTGCCAGCAGATGGAGGGGGAACACTGAAGCTTTCTTT. Its protein is CASRWRGNTEAFF.

This clonotype has ten or more counts. This chain joins TRBV7-9 and TRBJ2-1; no clear D gene. Trimming pared 6 bases from V and 1 base from J, leaving 1 base between. CDR1 is SEHNR, CDR2 FQNEAQ, per germline (reference sequence). The CDR3 has 11 residues. The CDR3 DNA is TGTGCCAGCAGATCCTACAATGAGCAGTTCTTC. This gives the protein CASRSYNEQFF.

This clonotype was counted a few times. This chain joins TRBV7-9 and TRBJ1-5, with D tentatively TRBD1 (6 bases). V shed 5 bases and J shed 5 bases, with 16 bases lying between them. The germline gives CDR1 SEHNR, CDR2 FQNEAQ (reference sequence). This CDR3 region has 15 residues. CDR3 amino acids: CASSQGPGRHQPQHF. In DNA, the CDR3 is TGTGCCAGCAGCCAGGGGCCAGGGCGGCATCAGCCCCAGCATTTT.

V gene TRBV7-9 combines with J gene TRBJ1-4; TRBD1 aligns across 7 bases. V was clipped by 5 bases and J by 4 bases; unmatched bases: 7. CDR1 is SEHNR and CDR2 is FQNEAQ in the germline V gene (reference sequence). CDR3 length equals 15 residues. The DNA for the CDR3 is TGTGCCAGCAGCCCGGGACAGCATCTTAATGAAAAACTGTTTTTT. Translated: CASSPGQHLNEKLFF. The whole variable domain, filled in from reference TRBV7-9 and TRBJ1-4, reads DTGVSQNPRHKITKRGQNVTFRCDPISEHNRLYWYRQTLGQGPEFLTYFQNEAQLEKSRLLSDRFSAERPKGSFSTLEIQRTEQGDSAMYLCASSPGQHLNEKLFFGSGTQLSVL.

The V call is TRBV27, the J call TRBJ2-7; 8 positions agree with TRBD1. V trimming: 2 bases; J trimming: 6 bases; junction bases outside the gene matches: 0. Germline V lookup: CDR1 MNHEY, CDR2 SMNVEV (reference sequence). CDR3 length: 12 amino acids. This chain's CDR3 is CASSLGTGEQYF. CDR3 coding DNA: TGTGCCAGCAGTTTAGGGACAGGCGAGCAGTACTTC.

The V and J genes are TRBV7-9 and TRBJ2-7, with 7 bases matching TRBD1. This CDR3 has 14 amino acids. Germline CDR1 reads SEHNR; CDR2 reads FQNEAQ (reference sequence). The V segment lost 1 base and the J segment 2 bases; nucleotides outside the gene matches: 2. This chain's CDR3 is CASSLVDRAYEQYF. The CDR3 nucleotides are TGTGCCAGCAGCTTAGTAGACAGGGCCTACGAGCAGTACTTC.

The V call is TRBV4-3, the J call TRBJ2-3, with D hard to call. Per the germline V gene, CDR1 is LGHNA and CDR2 is YSLEER. V lost 0 bases and J lost 1, with 14 bases in between. The CDR3 covers 17 residues. CDR3 coding DNA: TGCGCCAGCAGCCAAGAAACTCCTCGGCAGGGCACAGATACGCAGTATTTT. It specifies CASSQETPRQGTDTQYF.

A remark on this clonotype: Given a much more abundant clone one base away, this may be a read error. CDR3 protein: CASSLWQNTEAFF. Written as DNA, the CDR3 is TGTGCCAGCAGCTTATGGCAGAACACTGAAGCTTTCTTT. This chain uses TRBV11-2 with TRBJ1-1; D not certain. The germline V gene encodes CDR1 SGHAT and CDR2 FQNNGV. V was clipped by 2 bases and J by 1 base, with 5 bases between them. This CDR3 comprises 13 residues.